This entry features one T cell receptor beta chain sequence. This specimen belongs to a study of blood T cell repertoires in COVID-19. On the study more broadly: Collection of acute and convalescent COVID-19 samples took place in the United States, Italy and Spain.

The data were produced by immunoSEQ multiplex PCR, yet TCRdb's version contains in-frame clones alone and is incomplete. Seen here are more than 85,000 clones, 82% observed once, and the top ten hold 15%. This TCR came from a woman aged 80 or over with acute or convalescent COVID-19. The material sequenced was peripheral blood.

CDR3 DNA sequence: TGTGCCAGCAGCCATGGCGGGAGAGGGATGGCGAATGAGCAGTTCTTC. It is translated as CASSHGGRGMANEQFF. The rearrangement uses TRBV4-2 and TRBJ2-1, with 7 bases aligning to TRBD2. The trim removed 3 bases at V and 7 bases at J, leaving 12 bases unmatched. The CDR3 extends over 16 amino acids. The germline V gene encodes CDR1 LGHNA and CDR2 YNFKEQ.